This T cell receptor (beta chain) was identified during a study of a mutant IDH1 vaccine in newly diagnosed glioma (dated by TCRdb to about 2021). General notes on the study: Of the roughly 31 treated patients, approximately 60% were male and approximately 38% were female, and the mean age was 40.4 years. Prior to enrollment, patients had been given standard therapy consisting of radiotherapy alone, temozolomide alone, or radiochemotherapy with temozolomide, with the combination given to most patients. Six visits were used for peripheral blood collection: V03 (baseline), V05, V07, V10, V12 and V13. For exploratory analyses, approximately 25 treated patients had longitudinal TCRB deep sequencing done wherever samples were available. Results the study describes overall, beyond this receptor: It was noted by the authors that analyses of patient blood samples could not be reproduced owing to sample limitations. Selection of PBMC samples for TCRB deep sequencing was based on availability. No apparent relationship was observed between pseudoprogression and alterations in the top peripheral T cell clonotypes detected by TCRB sequencing. Across multiple MHC alleles, vaccine-induced immune responses were seen in approximately 93% of patients.

Libraries came from the immunoSEQ multiplex PCR assay. Rearranged TCR beta chain sequences were amplified using the hsTCRB Kit according to the manufacturer's protocol. TCRB libraries were sequenced on an Illumina MiSeq. As for the original processing: The proprietary platform of the kit vendor was used for demultiplexing, trimming and gene mapping. Here the immuneACCESS table is served through TCRdb, limited to in-frame sequences with V and J called. Missing clones are a known gap in these copies; in checked studies unresolved V genes cover under half, and the rest lacks a known reason. V, J and clone size reflect that table, while D and trimming were determined from the DNA. The sample contains around 87,000 clones, about four fifths of them found a single time. The ten biggest clones cover around 7% of the sample. Per the publication, the time point label means: baseline, week 1 (first vaccination visit). The treatment or condition tag for this specimen amounts to: pre-vaccination baseline after standard-of-care therapy. Newly diagnosed WHO grade 3 or 4 IDH1-mutant astrocytomas showing loss of nuclear ATRX were present in the donors. The samples were drawn from NOA16, a multicentre, single-arm, open-label phase I trial in Germany that tested a mutant IDH1 peptide vaccine in humans for the first time. For immunogenicity testing, the blood drawn at visit V03 was used as the baseline sample. Genomic DNA for TCRB sequencing was extracted from EDTA blood using the DNeasy Blood and Tissue Kit.

For CDR1 and CDR2, the germline V gene lists SGHRS and YFSETQ. The trim is 4 bases for V and 0 bases for J, with a gap of 2 bases between the germline ends. There are 11 amino acids in the CDR3, from cysteine to phenylalanine inclusive. Of the read, only the CDR3 DNA is kept; its 33 bases are in frame from base 1. Points on this clone: Its recognized antigen is unknown. Within one base of it there is no much larger clone, and no base qualities were kept.

The sample in question was PBMCs, obtained from a glioma patient treated with radiotherapy, temozolomide or both. The V and J genes are TRBV5-1 and TRBJ2-7; there is no confident call for the D gene. The source of this sequence is a woman in her forties or fifties with glioma. The CDR3 protein: CASSRSYEQYF. The DNA sequence is given as TGCGCCAGCAGCCGCTCCTACGAGCAGTACTTC.